This T cell receptor (beta chain) was captured by sequencing in a study of cytomegalovirus exposure and HLA in healthy donors (dated by TCRdb to 2015 to 2018). General notes on the study: An earlier analysis of 587 of the donors reported approximately 270 Gb of sequence data and around 120 million unique TCR beta sequences from roughly 200 million T cells. A handful of DR-DQ haplotypes were treated as single units for association and clustering because of strong linkage in the cohort. Donor age, sex, ethnicity and CMV serostatus were collected together with the repertoire data. Class I and class II HLA loci were covered by the typing at four-digit resolution. In a later genetic analysis, genome-wide SNP genotypes for about 55% of the roughly 670 donors were used, and that subset was treated as a discovery cohort. The study aimed to test whether signatures of past pathogen exposure could be identified by cataloging public T cell receptors. Among some 400 genotyped donors of the cohort, an average of approximately 230,000 unique TCR beta nucleotide sequences were sequenced per donor, roughly 18% of them non-productive. Approximately 300 gigabases of sequencing data and 91 million or so unique TCR sequences made up an early release that covered approximately 700 HLA-typed donors. A later analysis re-analyzed previously published TCR beta repertoires from approximately 700 donors and added high-resolution HLA genotyping to study TCR occurrence patterns. Typing coverage differed by locus: A, B, C, DRB1 and DQB1 were typed in about 629-640 donors, DQA1 in 500 to 550, DPA1 in approximately 610, and DPB1 in approximately 450. In the later analysis, no new phenotypic data were used to find candidate immune exposures; instead, reliance was placed on TCR beta sequences and their occurrence across donors. All discovery cohort repertoires had been generated using a single sequencing platform. An earlier analysis of some 500 of the donors applied high-throughput TCR beta sequencing to assess whether each TCR beta V gene segment acted as functional or pseudogenic. To predict cytomegalovirus infection status, the study brought together high-throughput TCR immunosequencing, statistical association of individual TCRs with disease status, and machine learning. Of the roughly 420 genotyped donors, roughly 80% were placed in the genetic ancestry cluster associated with self-reported Caucasian donors. The T cell repertoires of some 700 subjects were profiled by immunosequencing and related to cytomegalovirus serostatus. Along with the roughly 670-subject first cohort, a separate validation cohort of over 90 different subjects was used. Study-level results and caveats: Because counts were too low, fewer than 20 rarely observed V segments, including chromosome 9 orphons, were excluded from the earlier analysis of about 500 of the donors. In a later analysis, HLA-associated TCR beta chains showed more clonal expansion and lower generation probabilities than non-associated chains that were equally common. CMV serostatus was the only immune exposure information available for the cohort. A later genetic analysis reported fewer N-insertions in productive TCRs among donors in an Asian-associated ancestry cluster than the roughly 700-donor mean. Because HLA typing was missing for some donors at each locus, association tests included only the typed subset. In a later analysis, some 17,000 TCR beta sequences were associated with specific HLA alleles at a false discovery rate of 0.05. Strong co-occurrence of HLA alleles, especially DR and DQ, made assigning TCR associations to individual alleles difficult. Presence/absence analyses assumed roughly uniform sequencing depth across donors, an assumption that may not hold. Some IMGT-functional V segments, including TRBV6-2 and TRBV6-3, could not be told apart with the 87-base-pair reads, so those segments were excluded. A cluster of highly shared sequence variants was judged likely to represent a technical artifact of the sequencing pipeline. The classifier was reported to diagnose cytomegalovirus status with high specificity and sensitivity in both the original cohort and the validation cohort. This cohort had only TCR beta chains sequenced, and the lack of alpha or paired-chain data limited which features could be detected. Most CMV-associated TCR beta chains appeared to be HLA-restricted in a later analysis, and the HLA associations seemed to be driven largely by CMV exposure. A further reported finding was that TCR beta sequences accurately predicted the HLA-A and HLA-B alleles for most subjects in the first cohort. Correlated functional status among segregating V segments might reflect linkage disequilibrium, but an unknown experimental factor could not be ruled out. Broadly in line with IMGT annotations, most TCR beta V segments showed up in productive rearrangements about 87% or about 30% of the time in an earlier analysis of several hundred of the donors. A few of the identified cytomegalovirus-associated TCR beta chains were confirmed in vitro to be specific for cytomegalovirus antigens. According to a later analysis, parvovirus B19, influenza, CMV and Epstein-Barr virus appeared linked to several top co-occurrence clusters. In the study, about 150 TCR beta chains were listed as associated with cytomegalovirus. The authors suggested that the approach could potentially be generalized to other disease states and immunological phenotypes. While some public TCRs were present in many individuals, most TCR sequences turned up only very rarely across donors. A later genetic analysis associated a missense DCLRE1C variant with V-gene and J-gene trimming of TCR beta chains, and an independent cohort replicated the association. In a later analysis, TCR association rates were found to vary across HLA loci, with the most associated TCRs seen for DRB1 alleles and the fewest for HLA-C alleles.

This clone was counted between two and nine times. Its antigen is unknown. The record has no base qualities; no much larger clone is one base away. The trim is 4 bases for V and 2 bases for J, with a gap of 12 bases between the germline ends. Taken from cysteine to phenylalanine, the CDR3 has 14 residues. This entry keeps only the CDR3 DNA: 42 bases, framed from base 1. Via the germline V gene, CDR1 is MNHNS and CDR2 SASEGT. The cohort comprised around 700 healthy bone marrow donors. Cohort members were all nominally healthy when sampled, although unrecorded immune exposures were likely present. The donor was CMV seronegative and belonged to the group of around 350 seronegative cohort members. A peripheral blood sample was collected from each donor, and TCR beta sequencing was performed on peripheral blood mononuclear cells. Genomic DNA extraction from the blood cell samples was performed with the Qiagen DNeasy Blood Extraction Kit.

The library relied on the immunoSEQ multiplex PCR assay. The multiplex PCR relied on a mix of 60 forward primers for TCR Vbeta segments and 13 reverse primers for TCR Jbeta segments. Amplification of the CDR3 region of rearranged TCR beta genes was performed with a multiplex PCR assay on genomic DNA. Amplified TCR beta libraries were sequenced as 87-base-pair reads on the Illumina HiSeq System. Processing in the source paper ran as follows. Across the 500 to 700 repertoires, a later analysis counted 80 million or so unique TCR beta chains, 9.5 million to 12 million of which were shared by at least two donors. A nearest-neighbor algorithm error-corrected the raw reads and collapsed the reads into unique sequences, merging closely related sequences to remove PCR and sequencing errors. To assign V, D and J gene segments, CDR3 sequences were aligned to IMGT reference sequences. For a sequence to be retained, a match of at least six nucleotides was required to both a V gene segment and a J gene segment. A rearrangement was called productive if the CDR3 had no stop codons and remained in frame with V and J, and every other rearrangement was called non-productive. Following IMGT convention, CDR3 was defined as the stretch from the second conserved V-encoded cysteine up to the conserved J-encoded phenylalanine. In an earlier analysis of around 570 of the donors, sequences lacking an unambiguous match to a single V gene segment were excluded. In an earlier analysis of 500 to 750 of the donors, V segments were called functional above 56.7% productive rearrangements and were called segregating when the between-donor standard deviation exceeded 5%. To diagnose cytomegalovirus status from the catalog of TCR beta chain sequences, a statistical classification framework was built. A later analysis assigned V and J genes by comparing TCR nucleotide sequences with IMGT/GENE-DB human TR gene sequences. The TCRdist pipeline was used in a later analysis to assign CDR3 sequences and most-parsimonious VDJ recombination scenarios. In a later analysis, each TCR beta chain was defined by its CDR3 amino acid sequence together with its V-gene family, and reads without a unique V-gene family were excluded. In a later analysis, nearly 600 highly shared, low-generation-probability nucleotide sequences were removed to address suspected cross-contamination and a sequencing artifact. A later analysis calculated a clonal expansion index for each public chain from normalized within-repertoire ranks of inferred template counts. In a later analysis, generation probabilities were computed using a VDJ recombination model fitted to out-of-frame rearrangements, and the results were checked against IGoR. A later analysis scored TCR-TCR, TCR-HLA and TCR-CMV co-occurrence with hypergeometric tests, applying a repertoire-size bias correction to TCR pairs. To estimate false discovery rates, a later analysis permuted the HLA or CMV assignments 20 times. In a later analysis, co-occurring TCRs were grouped using DBSCAN, and TCRdist sequence similarity was added for clustering within HLA-allele-positive subsets. Repertoires with fewer than 30,000 or more than 120,000 public chains were left out of co-occurrence clustering, as were five repertoires with anomalous nucleotide sharing. Entries here come from immuneACCESS through TCRdb and include only in-frame sequences with V and J called. Some clones fail to appear in such tables; in the studies checked, an unresolved V gene covers under half of the shortfall, and the cause of the remainder is unknown. The V and J calls and the clone size are those of that table, but D and trimming were determined from the DNA. The sample records approximately 86,000 clones, approximately 80% of which are singletons. The ten largest clones take up roughly 3% of the sample.

This TCR was recovered from a man aged 40-49 years in good health and CMV-seronegative. The V gene is TRBV6-1 and the J gene is TRBJ2-7, and possibly TRBD1, on 5 matching bases. Material: PBMCs. The nucleotide sequence is given as TGTGCCAGCAGTGCGTCAGGGCGTACCTACGAGCAGTACTTC. This codes for CASSASGRTYEQYF.